This TCR beta chain appears in the sequencing data of a study of cytomegalovirus exposure and HLA in healthy donors. The CDR3 has 17 residues. Germline values: CDR1 SNHLY, CDR2 FYNNEI. Deletions cut 7 bases from V and 5 bases from J, with 23 bases between. The PCR was carried out with 60 Vbeta primers and 13 Jbeta primers. TCRdb's table, derived via immunoSEQ multiplex PCR, lists solely in-frame clones and lacks some. The table lists about 130,000 clones, more than 75% of them singletons. Remarks on this clone: Antigen unknown.

Whole-study results and caveats: TCR beta sequences reportedly predicted the HLA-A and HLA-B alleles of most subjects accurately.

The sample consisted of PBMCs. The TCR sequence derives from a man aged 30-40 years in good health and CMV-seropositive. The chain couples TRBV2 to TRBJ2-2; possibly TRBD1 for D (6 bases). DNA of the CDR3: TGTGCCAGCAACAAGGGGGTTCTCTATTCTGGGACCGGGGAGCTGTTTTTT. The encoded protein is CASNKGVLYSGTGELFF.